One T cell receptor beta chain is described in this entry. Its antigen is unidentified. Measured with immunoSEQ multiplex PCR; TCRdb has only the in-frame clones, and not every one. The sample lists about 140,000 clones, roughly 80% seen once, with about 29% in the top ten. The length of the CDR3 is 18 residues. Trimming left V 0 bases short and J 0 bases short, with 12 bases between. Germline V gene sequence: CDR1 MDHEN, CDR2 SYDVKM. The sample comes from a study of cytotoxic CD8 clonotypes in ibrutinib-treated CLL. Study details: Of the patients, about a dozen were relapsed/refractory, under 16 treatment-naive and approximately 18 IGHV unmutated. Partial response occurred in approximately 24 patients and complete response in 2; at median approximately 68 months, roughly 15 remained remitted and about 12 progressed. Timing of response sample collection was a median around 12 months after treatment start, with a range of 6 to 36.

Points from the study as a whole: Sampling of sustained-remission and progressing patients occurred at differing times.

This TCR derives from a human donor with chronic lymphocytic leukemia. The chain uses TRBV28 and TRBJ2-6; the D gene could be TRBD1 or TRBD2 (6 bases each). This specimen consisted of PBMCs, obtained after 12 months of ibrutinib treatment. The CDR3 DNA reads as TGTGCCAGCAGTTTATGGCAGACGGGGGCCTCTGGGGCCAACGTCCTGACTTTC. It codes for CASSLWQTGASGANVLTF.